Many counts were recorded for the clone carrying this T cell receptor beta chain. Its antigen is not known. For TCRbeta, the library was prepared with unique molecular identifiers. Using its own MiXCR run on the PCR reads, TCRdb lists one record per CDR3 protein. The table records around 440,000 distinct CDR3 sequences, about 10% of them present only once. This specimen belongs to a study of T-cell reconstitution after alpha-beta-depleted transplantation in children. Notes on the study in general: Two months or so post-transplant, alpha-beta T cells reportedly derived from several hundred expanded graft clones. After one year, T-cell counts and TCRbeta diversity mostly came from new T cells. The origin of high day-60 TCRbeta diversity in some patients lay in surviving recipient T cells and thymic progenitors.

Source: PBMCs, taken before TCRalphabeta/CD19-depleted stem cell transplant. The sequence was collected from a child younger than 10 with inherited bone marrow failure, due to receive a stem cell transplant.

This CDR3 is CAWSGGTDGRGETQYF. For the CDR3, the DNA is TGTGCCTGGAGTGGGGGTACTGACGGGAGGGGCGAGACCCAGTACTTC. V and J are TRBV30 and TRBJ2-5; 8 bases agree with TRBD2. The CDR3 contains 16 residues. Germline CDR1 and CDR2: GTSNPN and SVGIG (reference sequence). V lost 1 base, J lost 5 bases, and 12 bases stayed unmatched.